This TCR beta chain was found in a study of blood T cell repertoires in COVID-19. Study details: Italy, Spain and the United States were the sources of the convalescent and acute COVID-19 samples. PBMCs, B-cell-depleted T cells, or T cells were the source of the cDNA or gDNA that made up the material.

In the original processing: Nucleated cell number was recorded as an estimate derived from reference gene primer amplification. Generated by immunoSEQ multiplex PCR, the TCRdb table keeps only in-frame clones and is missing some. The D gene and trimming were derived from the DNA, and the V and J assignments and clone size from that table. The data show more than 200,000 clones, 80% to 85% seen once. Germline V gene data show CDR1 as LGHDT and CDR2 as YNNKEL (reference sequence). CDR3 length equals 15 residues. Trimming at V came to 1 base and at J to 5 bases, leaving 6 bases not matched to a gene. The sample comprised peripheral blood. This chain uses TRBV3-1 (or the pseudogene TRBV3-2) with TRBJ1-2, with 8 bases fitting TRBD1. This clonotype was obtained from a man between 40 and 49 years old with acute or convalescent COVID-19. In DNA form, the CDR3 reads TGTGCCAGCAGCCAAGTTTATACAGGGGGGTATGGCTACACCTTC. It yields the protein CASSQVYTGGYGYTF.